Shown below are 13 T cell receptor beta chains from a single sample sequenced in a study of human T cells and chemical hapten exposure. Sample time point: patch test 1, 2 weeks after DPC sensitization. Treatment given: therapeutic diphenylcyclopropenone sensitization with weekly scalp DPC. A single record per CDR3 protein comes from TCRdb applying MiXCR to the RACE reads. The table lists 150,000 or so distinct CDR3 sequences, 14% of them singletons. This specimen was whole blood, taken in connection with sensitization to the hapten diphenylcyclopropenone (DPC). These TCRs come from a woman in her twenties or thirties with alopecia areata. Some clones in this sample may be carry-over from other donors' samples.

This clonotype was recorded many times. The V call is TRBV29-1, the J call TRBJ2-3; D uncertain. Germline assignment: CDR1 SQVTM and CDR2 ANQGSEA. Trimming left V 0 bases short and J 1 base short, with 11 bases between. The CDR3 length is 15 residues. CDR3: CSVEDPPAGTDTQYF. CDR3 coding DNA: TGCAGCGTTGAAGACCCACCGGCGGGCACAGATACGCAGTATTTT.

This clonotype was picked up a small number of times. The junction departs from germline at one end; a sequencing error may be responsible. The chain joins TRBV4-1 to TRBJ2-7, with 10 bases identical to TRBD1. This CDR3 is 19 amino acids long. Germline V gene sequence: CDR1 MGHRA, CDR2 YSYEKL. CDR3 region: CASSQDPGTGAHPSSEQYF. The CDR3 DNA is TGCGCCAGCAGCCAAGACCCCGGGACAGGGGCCCACCCCTCCTCCGAGCAGTACTTC.

The V call is TRBV7-9, the J call TRBJ1-1; D remains ambiguous. V lost 5 bases and J 1 base, leaving 11 bases between the germline ends. The germline V gene encodes CDR1 SEHNR and CDR2 FQNEAQ (reference sequence). The CDR3 extends over 14 amino acids. Written as DNA, the CDR3 is TGTGCCAGCAGCCCCCCGGCCAAGAACACTGAAGCTTTCTTT. Its translation: CASSPPAKNTEAFF.

This clonotype was counted a few times. The V and J genes are TRBV28 and TRBJ1-5, with D uncertain. Germline CDR1 and CDR2: MDHEN and SYDVKM. V was trimmed by 1 base and J by 3 bases, leaving 7 bases between them. This CDR3 is 14 amino acids long. The chain's CDR3 is CASSLSSHNQPQHF. Written as DNA, the CDR3 is TGTGCCAGCAGTTTATCCAGCCACAATCAGCCCCAGCATTTT.

There are many counts of this clonotype. The gene calls are TRBV4-3 and TRBJ1-6; D remains unclear. Germline V lookup: CDR1 LGHNA, CDR2 YSLEER. The V and J ends lost 3 bases and 0 bases respectively, with 9 bases between them. The CDR3 is 16 amino acids. CDR3 nucleotides: TGCGCCAGCAGCCAGGAAAGAGGCTCCTATAATTCACCCCTCCACTTT. Its translation is CASSQERGSYNSPLHF.

This clonotype appeared many times. This chain links TRBV7-9 with TRBJ1-1; no firm D call. Germline assignment: CDR1 SEHNR and CDR2 FQNEAQ (reference sequence). The V gene lost 0 bases and the J gene lost 1 base, with 6 bases spanning the gap. This CDR3 comprises 14 residues. The CDR3 DNA reads TGTGCCAGCAGCTTAGCGTCAGGGAACACTGAAGCTTTCTTT. It is translated as CASSLASGNTEAFF.

The sample holds a few counts of this clonotype. This chain uses TRBV7-3 with TRBJ1-1; D is possibly TRBD1 (5 bases). This CDR3 spans 13 amino acids. Trimming took off 5 bases at V and 3 bases at J, with 10 bases between the two ends. Germline assignment: CDR1 SGHTA and CDR2 FQGTGA. CDR3 in DNA: TGTGCCAGCAGCAAGCAGGGTTACACTGAAGCTTTCTTT. It yields the protein CASSKQGYTEAFF.

The CDR3 protein is CASSLTRDRAGGTEAFF. The CDR3 DNA sequence: TGTGCCAGCAGCCTCACAAGGGATCGAGCTGGAGGCACTGAAGCTTTCTTT. The chain joins TRBV7-9 to TRBJ1-1; the D is unclear. Germline V gene sequence: CDR1 SEHNR, CDR2 FQNEAQ (reference sequence). CDR3 length equals 17 residues. Deletions cut 5 bases from V and 4 bases from J, with 23 bases between.

The rearrangement uses TRBV9 and TRBJ2-7; 9 bases fit TRBD2. The CDR3 has 15 residues. The V segment lost 0 bases and the J segment 3 bases; nucleotides outside the gene matches: 4. From germline, CDR1 is SGDLS and CDR2 YYNGEE. The CDR3 sequence is CASSVGSGGVYEQYF. The CDR3, as DNA: TGTGCCAGCAGCGTAGGTAGCGGGGGCGTCTACGAGCAGTACTTC.

The table lists this clonotype with a count of one. In nucleotides, the CDR3 is TGTGCCAGCAGCTTGGCCGCGACAGGAAATGAGCAGTTCTTC. Amino acids: CASSLAATGNEQFF. V usage is TRBV5-5 and J usage is TRBJ2-1; TRBD1 might be the D (6 bases). V lost 0 bases and J lost 7, with 11 bases in between. Germline V gene data show CDR1 as SGHKS and CDR2 as YYEKEE (reference sequence). The CDR3 spans 14 residues.

The V gene is TRBV5-7, the J gene TRBJ1-2; perhaps TRBD1 as D (6 bases). TRBV5-7 is an open reading frame whose function is uncertain. V lost 5 bases and J lost 5, with 22 bases in between. The CDR3 has 16 residues. The CDR3 bases are TGTGCCAGCAGGGATTACAGGGCCCACTCCCTATATGGCTACACCTTC. Translation gives CASRDYRAHSLYGYTF.

The genes are TRBV10-3 and TRBJ2-3; D is tentatively TRBD1 or TRBD2 (6 bases each). V lost 11 bases and J lost 9, with 30 bases in between. The CDR3 consists of 16 residues. The germline CDR1 and CDR2 sequences are ENHRY and SYGVKD. CDR3 protein: CAYSDSRDSSDGTQYF. CDR3 DNA sequence: TGTGCCTACTCGGACAGCCGGGACTCCAGTGACGGGACGCAGTATTTT.

The V gene is TRBV10-3, the J gene TRBJ2-1, with a possible D match to TRBD1 (6 bases). The CDR3 consists of 14 residues. Trimming shortened V by 6 bases and J by 7 bases, and 16 bases separated the two germline ends. Germline CDR1 and CDR2: ENHRY and SYGVKD. Written as DNA, the CDR3 is TGTGCCATCAGCCACACAGGGATGGGGAATGAGCAGTTCTTC. Translated: CAISHTGMGNEQFF.